Following are 16 T cell receptor beta chains from one sample sequenced in a study of T cells and copy number aberrations in small-cell lung cancer. Method: immunoSEQ multiplex PCR; TCRdb's copy keeps in-frame clones and lacks some. The sample contains fewer than 8,500 clones, 70% to 80% of which appear only once. Source material: normal tissue next to the tumor. These receptor sequences come from an older woman with small cell lung cancer. Some clones in this sample may be carry-over from other donors' samples.

This clone is large in the sample. The V call is TRBV5-1, the J call TRBJ2-1, with 9 bases matching TRBD2. After removal of 4 bases from V and 6 bases from J, the junction contained 8 bases not matched to a gene. The CDR3 length is 15 residues. Germline V gives CDR1 SGHRS, CDR2 YFSETQ. The CDR3 DNA reads TGCGCCAGCAGCCAGGACCCTAGCGGGGCCAATGAGCAGTTCTTC. Translating it yields CASSQDPSGANEQFF.

The V call is TRBV15, the J call TRBJ2-3; 9 nucleotides line up with TRBD2. Trimming cost V 3 bases and J 3 bases; bases outside gene matches: 10. CDR1 LNHNV and CDR2 YYDKDF come from the germline V gene (reference sequence). The CDR3 runs 17 residues. The CDR3 sequence is CATSSGLAGLGTDTQYF. In nucleotides, the CDR3 is TGTGCCACCAGCAGCGGGCTAGCGGGACTCGGGACAGATACGCAGTATTTT.

V usage is TRBV27 and J usage is TRBJ1-1; unclear D gene. With 5 bases removed from V and 9 bases from J, the gap between germline ends came to 16 bases. The germline gives CDR1 MNHEY, CDR2 SMNVEV (reference sequence). The CDR3 is 13 amino acids. CDR3 residues: CASSPSTLTKAFF. The CDR3 DNA is TGTGCCAGCAGTCCATCCACCCTTACCAAAGCTTTCTTT.

This chain connects TRBV6-1 to TRBJ1-5, with no clear D. The CDR3 loop spans 15 amino acids. Germline values: CDR1 MNHNS, CDR2 SASEGT. Trimming took off 5 bases at V and 0 bases at J, with 11 bases between the two ends. This CDR3 is CASSFMRVSNQPQHF. The CDR3, as DNA: TGTGCCAGCAGTTTCATGAGGGTTAGCAATCAGCCCCAGCATTTT.

As regards this clone: Other nucleotide sequences in the sample specify the same CDR3. The chain carries TRBV25-1 and TRBJ2-7, with 8 bases fitting TRBD1. V lost 3 bases to trimming and J lost 4 bases; unmatched junction nucleotides: 8. The CDR3 is made up of 15 amino acids. CDR1 MGHDK and CDR2 SYGVNS come from the germline V gene. The CDR3 protein is CASSDNRGDSYEQYF. The CDR3 coding sequence is TGTGCCAGCAGTGACAACAGGGGGGACTCTTACGAGCAGTACTTC.

The CDR3 DNA follows: TGTGCCAGCAGTTTACAGGGCTATCAGCCCCAGCATTTT. Translated: CASSLQGYQPQHF. The chain links TRBV28 to TRBJ1-5, with a tentative D call TRBD1 (5 bases). CDR1 is MDHEN, CDR2 SYDVKM, per germline. The CDR3 loop spans 13 amino acids. V was trimmed by 2 bases and J by 5 bases, leaving 7 bases between them. Based on the CDR3 plus reference TRBV28 and TRBJ1-5, the full variable domain is DVKVTQSSRYLVKRTGEKVFLECVQDMDHENMFWYRQDPGLGLRLIYFSYDVKMKEKGDIPEGYSVSREKKERFSLILESASTNQTSMYLCASSLQGYQPQHFGDGTRLSIL.

This chain joins TRBV28 and TRBJ2-7; D is undetermined. The V and J ends lost 3 bases and 4 bases respectively, with 7 bases between them. The CDR3 totals 12 residues. Germline-derived CDR1 and CDR2 are MDHEN and SYDVKM. CDR3 DNA: TGTGCCAGCAGTTTGGGTGGTTACGAGCAGTACTTC. It is translated as CASSLGGYEQYF.

The chain recombines TRBV4-1 with TRBJ2-1; a possible D gene is TRBD2 (6 bases). With 0 bases removed from V and 7 bases from J, the gap between germline ends came to 16 bases. The CDR3 runs to 16 residues. Germline lookup yields CDR1 MGHRA and CDR2 YSYEKL. The CDR3 reads CASSQDQAGLGNEQFF. The DNA of the CDR3 is TGCGCCAGCAGCCAAGATCAGGCGGGACTTGGTAATGAGCAGTTCTTC.

The rearrangement uses TRBV28 and TRBJ2-3; D perhaps matches TRBD2 (6 bases). CDR1 is MDHEN, CDR2 SYDVKM, per germline. V dropped 5 bases and J dropped 3 bases, with 15 bases sitting between them. The CDR3 runs to 15 residues. DNA of the CDR3: TGTGCCAGCAGTGGGCCGACTAGTCTTACAGATACGCAGTATTTT. Translating gives CASSGPTSLTDTQYF. Variable domain in full (rest from reference TRBV28 and TRBJ2-3): DVKVTQSSRYLVKRTGEKVFLECVQDMDHENMFWYRQDPGLGLRLIYFSYDVKMKEKGDIPEGYSVSREKKERFSLILESASTNQTSMYLCASSGPTSLTDTQYFGPGTRLTVL.

About this clone: At the DNA level, this CDR3 is encoded by other sequences in the same sample as well. The chain carries TRBV25-1 and TRBJ2-7, with 8 bases fitting TRBD1. The J segment lost 0 bases and the V segment lost 3 bases, leaving 4 bases of the junction unmatched. Germline CDR1 reads MGHDK; CDR2 reads SYGVNS. This CDR3 is built from 15 residues. The DNA for the CDR3 is TGTGCCAGCAGTGACAACAGGGGGGACTCCTACGAGCAGTACTTC. Residues: CASSDNRGDSYEQYF.

The rearrangement uses TRBV28 and TRBJ1-5; 7 bases are a match to TRBD1. The CDR3 is made up of 15 amino acids. J was trimmed by 0 bases and V by 3 bases; bases with no gene match: 2. Germline-derived CDR1 and CDR2 are MDHEN and SYDVKM. CDR3 coding DNA: TGTGCCAGCAGTTTGACAGGGTATAGCAATCAGCCCCAGCATTTT. The encoded protein is CASSLTGYSNQPQHF.

The rearrangement links TRBV9 to TRBJ2-3; 12 nucleotides agree with TRBD2. With 3 bases clipped from V and 2 bases from J, the junction kept 10 bases outside the gene matches. The CDR3 is 18 amino acids. Germline lookup yields CDR1 SGDLS and CDR2 YYNGEE. The CDR3 DNA reads TGTGCCAGCAGCGCAACCCAGTGGACTAGCGGGGACACAGATACGCAGTATTTT. It yields the protein CASSATQWTSGDTDTQYF.

The V and J genes are TRBV7-3 and TRBJ1-4; the match to TRBD1 covers 7 bases. CDR1 and CDR2 (germline): SGHTA, FQGTGA. V was pared by 4 bases and J by 8 bases, with 1 base of the junction left unmatched. The CDR3 is 12 amino acids. CDR3 DNA: TGTGCCAGCAGCTCAGGGGGGGAAAAACTGTTTTTT. This gives the protein CASSSGGEKLFF.

The rearrangement links TRBV10-3 to TRBJ2-4; D could derive from TRBD1 or TRBD2 (5 bases each). The length of the CDR3 is 16 residues. V lost 0 bases and J lost 3, with 12 bases in between. Per germline, CDR1 ENHRY and CDR2 SYGVKD. The CDR3 loop reads CAISESSGTGKNIQYF. The DNA of the CDR3 is TGTGCCATCAGTGAGTCCTCGGGAACAGGCAAAAACATTCAGTACTTC.

This chain joins TRBV11-2 and TRBJ1-1; perhaps TRBD1 as D (5 bases). This CDR3 contains 13 residues. Trimming removed 5 bases from V and 1 base from J, with 8 bases in between. Germline V gene sequence: CDR1 SGHAT, CDR2 FQNNGV. The CDR3 loop reads CASSQQGNTEAFF. The CDR3 region has the DNA TGTGCCAGCAGCCAGCAGGGGAACACTGAAGCTTTCTTT.

This chain uses TRBV27 with TRBJ2-5, with 14 bases fitting TRBD2. The CDR3 has 17 residues. V was clipped by 8 bases and J by 4 bases; unmatched bases: 12. Germline CDR1 is MNHEY and CDR2 is SMNVEV (reference sequence). The CDR3 DNA sequence: TGTGCCAGCGGCACGCCGGGACTAGCGGGAGTTGGAGAGACCCAGTACTTC. Amino acids: CASGTPGLAGVGETQYF.